The clone carrying this TCR beta chain occurred a few times. Antigen: not known. CDR3 length: 13 amino acids. Germline-derived CDR1 and CDR2 are SQVTM and ANQGSEA. V was clipped by 6 bases and J by 0 bases, with 10 bases between them. This sample was taken from a study of glioma-infiltrating T cells. Study results and caveats: Very few CDR3 sequences were shared between tissue and blood. Above-expected tissue-blood divergence occurred in all gliomas, most in low-grade ones.

Using RNA template, CDR3s of TCR alpha and beta were amplified with iRepertoire arm-PCR. Input was about 100-450 ng of tissue mRNA or PBMC total RNA. In TCRdb, the multiplex PCR reads were re-called with MiXCR into one record per CDR3 protein. Of around 43,000 distinct CDR3 sequences in the sample, around 22% were seen once. This sequence originates from a human donor with low-grade glioma or glioblastoma, undergoing nonglioma brain surgery, or in good health (not recorded which). The rearrangement links TRBV29-1 to TRBJ2-3; D is perhaps TRBD1 (5 bases). Sequenced material: glioma tissue, nonneoplastic brain tissue, or PBMCs (not recorded which). The CDR3 nucleotides read TGCAGCGTCCGGACACCAAGCACAGATACGCAGTATTTT. Translating it yields CSVRTPSTDTQYF.